This paragraph reports one TCR beta chain. This clone was counted a few times. This receptor's antigen is unknown. Base qualities are not recorded, but no much larger clone differs from it by a single base. Resected bladder lesions that lacked urothelial carcinoma were classed as benign (UC-) specimens. Bladder lesion specimens were obtained at transurethral resection and were stored at -80C. DNA was isolated from the bladder specimens obtained at transurethral resection. CDR1 and CDR2, looked up from the germline V gene (reference sequence), are SEHNR and FQNEAQ. Including the terminal cysteine and phenylalanine, the CDR3 comprises 13 residues. Solely the CDR3 DNA is kept, with 39 bases framed from the first base. From V the trimming removes 5 bases and from J it removes 8 bases, while the gene matches leave 7 bases of the junction unaccounted for. The immunoSEQ assay was used to sequence the CDR3 region of the TCR beta chain. Turning to the authors' computational methods: For each specimen, T-cell fraction, clonal dominance and maximum TCR clone frequency were calculated. TCRdb's version of the immuneACCESS table is confined to in-frame rearrangements and falls short of the full clone set. An unresolved V gene accounts for under half of the shortfall where checked; the remainder is of unknown origin. Clonal size and the V and J genes are those of that table, whereas D and trimming came from the DNA. Present in this sample are under 13,000 clones, under 70% of which were seen just once. The ten largest clones capture 6% to 7% of the sample.

This sample is part of a study of T cell repertoires in urothelial bladder cancer (dated by TCRdb to about 2019). Background for the entire study: Of the approximately twelve resected lesions, three were clinical stage cT0, three were cTa, three were cT1 and three were cT2 or greater. In the study, clonality of the TCR repertoire in bladder tumors was compared against clonality in benign bladder inflammation. A total of approximately 13 patients who had bladder lesions and were undergoing transurethral resection were prospectively identified. Approximately eleven resected bladder lesions, consisting of urothelial carcinoma (UC+) and benign (UC-) specimens, were examined. General study outcomes and caveats: Urothelial carcinoma specimens contained fewer T cells than benign specimens, with a median of about 5,400 versus 25,000. In carcinoma specimens, one T-cell clone made up as much as 17% of infiltrating lymphocytes, versus over 1.5% in benign specimens. Median tumor infiltrating lymphocyte percentage was about 2% in carcinoma specimens and roughly 12% in benign specimens.

Sequencing was performed on tumor-infiltrating cells from bladder cancer. The chain is assembled from TRBV7-9 and TRBJ1-2, and 8 junction bases match TRBD1. The sequence derives from a human donor with a benign inflammatory bladder lesion. The CDR3 region has the sequence CASSHGQGRGYTF. The DNA reads TGTGCCAGCAGCCACGGACAGGGAAGGGGCTACACCTTC. The entire variable domain, with the stretches around the CDR3 drawn from the reference TRBV7-9 and TRBJ1-2 proteins, is DTGVSQNPRHKITKRGQNVTFRCDPISEHNRLYWYRQTLGQGPEFLTYFQNEAQLEKSRLLSDRFSAERPKGSFSTLEIQRTEQGDSAMYLCASSHGQGRGYTFGSGTRLTVV.